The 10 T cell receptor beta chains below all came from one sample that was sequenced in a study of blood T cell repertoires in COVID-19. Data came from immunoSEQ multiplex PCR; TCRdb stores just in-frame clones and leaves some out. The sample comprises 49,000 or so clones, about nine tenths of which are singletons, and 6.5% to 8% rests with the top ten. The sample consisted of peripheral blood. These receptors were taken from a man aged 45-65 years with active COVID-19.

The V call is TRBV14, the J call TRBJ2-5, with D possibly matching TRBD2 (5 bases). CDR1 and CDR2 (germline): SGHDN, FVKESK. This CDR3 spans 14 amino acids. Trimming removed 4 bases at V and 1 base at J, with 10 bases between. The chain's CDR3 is CASSRTSFQETQYF. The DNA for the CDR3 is TGTGCCAGCAGCCGTACTAGTTTCCAAGAGACCCAGTACTTC.

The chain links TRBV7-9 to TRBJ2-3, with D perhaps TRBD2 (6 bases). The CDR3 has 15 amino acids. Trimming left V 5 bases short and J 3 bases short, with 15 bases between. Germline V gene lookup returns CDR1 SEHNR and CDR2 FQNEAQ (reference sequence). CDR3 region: CASSRTWGETDTQYF. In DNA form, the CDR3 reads TGTGCCAGCAGCCGGACGTGGGGGGAAACAGATACGCAGTATTTT.

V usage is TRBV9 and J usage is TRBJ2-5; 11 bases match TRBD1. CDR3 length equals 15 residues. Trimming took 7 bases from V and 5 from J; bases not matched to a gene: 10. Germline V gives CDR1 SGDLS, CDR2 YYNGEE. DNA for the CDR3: TGTGCCAGCGGGACCGGGACAGGGGGTTTTGAGACCCAGTACTTC. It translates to CASGTGTGGFETQYF. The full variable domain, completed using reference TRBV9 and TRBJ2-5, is DSGVTQTPKHLITATGQRVTLRCSPRSGDLSVYWYQQSLDQGLQFLIQYYNGEERAKGNILERFSAQQFPDLHSELNLSSLELGDSALYFCASGTGTGGFETQYFGPGTRLLVL.

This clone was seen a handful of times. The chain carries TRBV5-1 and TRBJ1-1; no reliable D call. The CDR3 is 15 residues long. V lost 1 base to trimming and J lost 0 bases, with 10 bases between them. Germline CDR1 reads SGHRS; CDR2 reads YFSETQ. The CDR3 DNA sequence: TGCGCCAGCAGCTTGCTCTCCGGGATGAACACTGAAGCTTTCTTT. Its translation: CASSLLSGMNTEAFF.

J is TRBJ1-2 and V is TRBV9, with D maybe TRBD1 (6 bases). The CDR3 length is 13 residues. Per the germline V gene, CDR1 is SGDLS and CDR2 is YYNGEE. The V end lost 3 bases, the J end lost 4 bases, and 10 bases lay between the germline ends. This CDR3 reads CASSEGVGYGYTF. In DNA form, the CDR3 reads TGTGCCAGCAGCGAGGGGGTAGGCTATGGCTACACCTTC.

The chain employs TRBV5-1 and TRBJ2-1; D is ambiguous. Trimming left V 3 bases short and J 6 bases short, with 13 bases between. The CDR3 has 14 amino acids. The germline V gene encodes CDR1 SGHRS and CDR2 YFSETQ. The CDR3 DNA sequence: TGCGCCAGCAGCTCCGCCTCTGTGGCCAATGAGCAGTTCTTC. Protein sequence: CASSSASVANEQFF. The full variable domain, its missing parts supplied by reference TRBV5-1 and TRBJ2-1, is KAGVTQTPRYLIKTRGQQVTLSCSPISGHRSVSWYQQTPGQGLQFLFEYFSETQRNKGNFPGRFSGRQFSNSRSEMNVSTLELGDSALYLCASSSASVANEQFFGPGTRLTVL.

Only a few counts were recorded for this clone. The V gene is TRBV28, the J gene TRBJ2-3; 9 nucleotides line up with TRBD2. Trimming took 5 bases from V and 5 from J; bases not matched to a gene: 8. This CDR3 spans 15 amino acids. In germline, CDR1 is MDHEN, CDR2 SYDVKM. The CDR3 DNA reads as TGTGCCAGCAGTCCCCCTAGCGGGATGGTAGATACGCAGTATTTT. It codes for CASSPPSGMVDTQYF.

This CDR3 reads CATSTNRDSDGYTF. The CDR3 DNA follows: TGTGCCACCAGCACCAATAGGGACAGCGATGGCTACACCTTC. The chain uses TRBV24-1 and TRBJ1-2; 7 positions agree with TRBD1. CDR1 and CDR2 (germline): KGHDR, SFDVKD. The CDR3 spans 14 residues. V lost 7 bases, J lost 6 bases, and 10 bases stayed unmatched.

The CDR3 sequence is CASSYRQVGEQYF. The CDR3 nucleotides are TGTGCCAGTAGTTACCGACAGGTTGGCGAGCAGTACTTC. This chain connects TRBV19 to TRBJ2-7; tentative D call: TRBD1 (6 bases). The CDR3 totals 13 residues. Germline V CDR1 and CDR2: LNHDA, SQIVND (reference sequence). The V end was cut by 5 bases, the J end by 6 bases, with 14 bases between.

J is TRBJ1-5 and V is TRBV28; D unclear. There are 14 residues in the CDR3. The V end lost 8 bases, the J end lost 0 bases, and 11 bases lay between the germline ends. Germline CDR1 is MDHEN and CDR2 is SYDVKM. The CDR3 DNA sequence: TGTGCCAGCGTGGGCCTATATAGCAATCAGCCCCAGCATTTT. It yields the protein CASVGLYSNQPQHF.